The clone carrying this TCR beta chain was counted many times. This specimen comes from a study of T cells in Graves' hyperthyroidism and ophthalmopathy. Exclusion criteria comprised uncontrolled infection, other autoimmune disease, pregnancy or lactation. The PBMCs were sourced from fresh peripheral blood (more than 8.5 ml). RNA transcripts were the template for amplifying TCR beta CDR3 regions. Researchers ran a first-round RT-PCR on the TCR CDR3 using the HTBI primer set. A single record per CDR3 protein comes from TCRdb applying MiXCR to the multiplex PCR reads. This table holds about 610,000 distinct CDR3 sequences, around 15% found once. Per the germline V gene, CDR1 is SQVTM and CDR2 is ANQGSEA. V was clipped by 5 bases and J by 6 bases; unmatched bases: 10. The CDR3 totals 17 residues.

The receptor was derived from a middle-aged woman with Graves' ophthalmopathy. Sequencing used blood. The chain joins TRBV29-1 to TRBJ2-2, with 15 bases lining up with TRBD2. For the CDR3, the DNA is TGCAGCGTTCTGAACTCCCGGACTAGCGGGAGGGCCGGGGAGCTGTTTTTT. It encodes CSVLNSRTSGRAGELFF.